This T cell receptor (beta chain) is drawn from a study of T cells in Graves' hyperthyroidism and ophthalmopathy (dated by TCRdb to about 2019). Regarding the study in general: Peripheral blood samples were taken at the time of initial diagnosis, prior to any treatment. To identify distinguishing TCR V-J signatures, a discovery cohort of about 100 patients was used, comprising 43 with Graves' ophthalmopathy and around 60 with stable Graves' hyperthyroidism. After sampling, hyperthyroidism patients received methimazole starting at 30 mg daily, and ophthalmopathy patients received high-dose intravenous methylprednisolone. Prospective prediction of ophthalmopathy was tested in an independent validation cohort of 18 to 20 hyperthyroidism patients and some 17 patients who later progressed to ophthalmopathy. In addition, the study compared T-cell repertoires in thyroid tissue and in blood from five or six Graves' hyperthyroidism patients. The 100 discovery patients were randomly split 7:3 into training and test sets. The paper describes TCR Vbeta CDR3 sequencing of 135 peripheral blood samples, made up of some 42 ophthalmopathy patients, some 76 hyperthyroidism patients and 17 progressor patients. On the study overall, not on this receptor specifically: In validation, progression to ophthalmopathy was predicted by the model with 70.59% sensitivity and around 75% specificity, a median of about 6.8 months before onset. No statistical method was used to fix the sample size in advance, and group allocation was not hidden from the investigators. A 13 V-J signature model separated ophthalmopathy from stable hyperthyroidism, with roughly 88% sensitivity and 81.08% specificity in cross-validation and 80%/75% in testing. Most expanded thyroid clonotypes (frequency above 0.001) were also detected in blood, suggesting blood repertoires may reflect thyroid immune responses.

Amplification of TCR beta CDR3 regions was carried out from RNA transcripts. The TCR CDR3 was subjected to a first round of RT-PCR using the HTBI primer set and the Qiagen OneStep RT-PCR kit. Libraries were constructed in a second round of multiplex PCR, after which size selection and purification were carried out. Paired-end sequencing of the libraries was performed with 100 bp reads on an Illumina HiSeq2000. Per the authors' processing: SOAPnuke was used to process the raw data, throwing out any read that contained adapters or uncalled bases, had a mean Phred below 15, or lacked an exact constant-primer or identifier match. COPE v1.2.5 was used to merge high-quality paired reads, and clonotypes were defined as unique nucleotide sequences. MiTCR v1.1 was used to align clonotypes to the IMGT TRBV, TRBD and TRBJ reference segments. Analysis was restricted to V-J combinations with a frequency above 0.0001, which covered 99.2% of repertoires. The TCS score was defined as F50 (clonal expansion) divided by E x V (chaos), with BLOSUM62-based TCRdist calculated between CDR3 peptides within each V-J. Welch's t-statistics and random forest reduced 500 to 650 V-J features to under 15, which were used in a naive Bayes classifier (R e1071). The Morisita-Horn index was used to measure how similar the thyroid and blood repertoires were. TCRdb passed the public sequencing reads through fastp at Q25 and MiXCR, retaining productive beta sequences. Each entry merges the rows of one CDR3 protein and shows their most common DNA and genes. TCRdb, not the authors, supplied the V and J calls. The sample table contains approximately 610,000 distinct CDR3 sequences; only one count was recorded for around 15% of them. Of the sample, around 4.5% is held by the ten largest clones.

Ophthalmopathy patients had moderately to severely active disease, with a Clinical Activity Score of 3 or more, a NOSPECS grade of 4 or more, and a disease duration of less than 3 months. The study excluded patients with uncontrolled infections, other autoimmune diseases, pregnancy or lactation. Clinical symptoms, serum thyroxine and TRAb, thyroid ultrasound, and orbital computed tomography formed the basis for the diagnoses. PBMCs were separated from around 9.1 ml of fresh peripheral blood using Ficoll-Paque density gradient centrifugation. Total RNA was extracted using Trizol reagent, and RNA quality was assessed on an Agilent 2100 Bioanalyzer. This clonotype has just a few counts. Its antigen is unknown. Per-base quality was not reported, and no clone a single base away is much larger than it. Looking up the germline V gene (reference sequence) yields CDR1 SGHAT and CDR2 FQDESV. Taken from cysteine to phenylalanine, the CDR3 has 15 residues. CDR3 DNA is the only sequence kept; it has 45 bases, read in frame from the first base. Here V drops 3 bases and J drops 4 bases, and the junction holds 5 bases not matched to any gene.

The clonotype was recovered from a woman aged 40-49 years with Graves' ophthalmopathy. The sequenced material came from blood. The sequence is built from TRBV11-1 and TRBJ2-5; TRBD1 aligns with 10 central bases. CDR3 loop: CASSFGTGVRETQYF. The DNA reads as follows: TGTGCCAGCAGCTTCGGGACAGGGGTGCGAGAGACCCAGTACTTC.